A selection of T cell receptor beta chains follows, all from one sample in a study of cytomegalovirus exposure and HLA in healthy donors. Clones were read by immunoSEQ multiplex PCR, and TCRdb kept only the in-frame ones, dropping some. The sample lists about 170,000 clones, under 80% occurring once. Sequencing was performed on PBMCs. These receptor sequences come from a man aged 35-49 years in good health and CMV-seronegative. CDR3s include the opening cysteine and the closing phenylalanine or tryptophan. The D gene is left open where the match is weak. Rows may omit the clone size; those that give it use once, few, many or a size class.

d_call,v_call,j_call,clone_size,cdr3_nt,cdr3_aa
TRBD2,TRBV2,TRBJ2-5,.,TGTGCCAGCAGTGGCGGACTAGCGGGGGGGCAAGAGACCCAGTACTTC,CASSGGLAGGQETQYF
TRBD1,TRBV6-6,TRBJ2-1,few,TGTGCCAGCAGTCCGCGGACAGGGGGCGATGAGCAGTTCTTC,CASSPRTGGDEQFF
TRBD1,TRBV30,TRBJ2-7,.,TGTGCCTGGAGTCCCGGGACAGGGGGGTCAATTCAGTACTTC,CAWSPGTGGSIQYF
.,TRBV6-1,TRBJ2-7,.,TGTGCCAGCAGAGACAGGTTCCATCCGATTTACGAGCAGTACTTC,CASRDRFHPIYEQYF
.,TRBV7-2,TRBJ1-1,few,TGTGCCAGCAGCTTACCTGCCAGGCTTGAAGCTTTCTTT,CASSLPARLEAFF
TRBD1,TRBV6-1,TRBJ1-2,.,TGTGCCAGCAGTGAGGGGACAGGGGGCGCCGGCTATGGCTACACCTTC,CASSEGTGGAGYGYTF
.,TRBV4-2,TRBJ2-7,.,TGTGCCAGCAGCCAAGCCGTCCGGGAGTACGAGCAGTACTTC,CASSQAVREYEQYF
.,TRBV6-5,TRBJ2-7,.,TGTGCCAGCAGTTACTCGATTGGCGGCACCTACGAGCAGTACTTC,CASSYSIGGTYEQYF
.,TRBV5-1,TRBJ2-7,few,TGCGCCAGCAGCTTGGCCGGGAAGCCTGAGTACGAGCAGTACTTC,CASSLAGKPEYEQYF
TRBD2,TRBV29-1,TRBJ2-2,.,TGCAGCGTTGAACTGGGAGGGGCCGGGGAGCTGTTTTTT,CSVELGGAGELFF
TRBD1,TRBV6-1,TRBJ1-5,few,TGTGCCAGCAGTCCCGACAGGGGGAAGAATCAGCCCCAGCATTTT,CASSPDRGKNQPQHF
TRBD1,TRBV7-9,TRBJ2-4,.,TGTGCCAGCAGCCGAATGACAGGGGGAAATATAGCCAAAAACATTCAGTACTTC,CASSRMTGGNIAKNIQYF
.,TRBV14,TRBJ1-1,few,TGTGCCAGCAGCCAACAGGGAATTGAAGCTTTCTTT,CASSQQGIEAFF
.,TRBV5-4,TRBJ2-1,few,TGTGCCAGCAGCCGAACCGCTAGCGAGTATCACAATGAGCAGTTCTTC,CASSRTASEYHNEQFF
.,TRBV21-1,TRBJ2-2,.,TGTGCCAGCAGCAAAGGGGTGGGCCAGGTAGGTCGAAAGAACGCCGGGGAGCTGTTTTTT,CASSKGVGQVGRKNAGELFF
.,TRBV6-5,TRBJ1-1,.,TGTGCCAGCAGTCAGGTATTCATGAACACTGAAGCTTTCTTT,CASSQVFMNTEAFF
.,TRBV5-1,TRBJ2-1,.,TGCGCCAGCAGCTTGTCCCTGTCTAGCAGACGGGATGAGCAGTTCTTC,CASSLSLSSRRDEQFF
.,TRBV15,TRBJ1-2,.,TGTGCCACCAGCGTGGGACTCCAGTCGGGTGGCTACACCTTC,CATSVGLQSGGYTF
.,TRBV18,TRBJ2-7,.,TGTGCCAGCTCATTGCCCGGTTACGAGCAGTACTTC,CASSLPGYEQYF
.,TRBV19,TRBJ1-1,.,TGTGCCAGTAGTATCCCAGAGGGAAGGGTGAACACTGAAGCTTTCTTT,CASSIPEGRVNTEAFF
.,TRBV23-1,TRBJ2-7,.,TGCGCCAGCAGTCAACCGGGGTCGCCCTACGAGCAGTACTTC,CASSQPGSPYEQYF
TRBD1,TRBV30,TRBJ1-1,.,TGTGCCTGGTACAGGGGTTTGGGAACTGAAGCTTTCTTT,CAWYRGLGTEAFF
.,TRBV5-6,TRBJ2-7,.,TGTGCCAGCAGTCGGGGTATAACCTACGAGCAGTACTTC,CASSRGITYEQYF
TRBD1,TRBV6-1,TRBJ1-2,.,TGTGCCAGCAGTTGGACAGGGGACTATGGCTACACCTTC,CASSWTGDYGYTF
.,TRBV19,TRBJ2-7,.,TGTGCCAGTGCCGGCTGGGACACCCCCTACGAGCAGTACTTC,CASAGWDTPYEQYF
TRBD2,TRBV5-6,TRBJ2-7,.,TGTGCCAGCAGCTTGGCCCCGGTTCATGGGGACTACCGTCAAAAGCAGTACTTC,CASSLAPVHGDYRQKQYF
.,TRBV7-6,TRBJ2-1,.,TGTGCCAGCAACCGCTTAGGGCGGGACCGATACAATGAGCAGTTCTTC,CASNRLGRDRYNEQFF
TRBD2,TRBV15,TRBJ2-5,.,TGTGCCACCAGCAGGATAGGGCGGGGGGAAGAGACCCAGTACTTC,CATSRIGRGEETQYF
TRBD1,TRBV4-2,TRBJ2-2,once,TGTGCCAGCAGAATAGGGGGCGCCAACGGGGAGCTGTTTTTT,CASRIGGANGELFF
TRBD2,TRBV7-9,TRBJ2-1,few,TGTGCCAGCAGTCCCAGACTAGCGGGAGGGCACTCCTACAATGAGCAGTTCTTC,CASSPRLAGGHSYNEQFF
TRBD1,TRBV7-9,TRBJ2-7,few,TGTGCCAGCAGCTTATTCGCAGGGGGCGTTACCTACGAGCAGTACTTC,CASSLFAGGVTYEQYF
.,TRBV6-5,TRBJ1-5,.,TGTGCCAGCAGTCGACCGGGACTTAATCAGCCCCAGCATTTT,CASSRPGLNQPQHF
TRBD1,TRBV4-3,TRBJ1-1,.,TGCGCCAGCAGCTATCGTACCGACGGACAGGGTGAAGCTTTCTTT,CASSYRTDGQGEAFF
.,TRBV29-1,TRBJ1-1,.,TGCAGCGGGAGGAACACTGAAGCTTTCTTT,CSGRNTEAFF
.,TRBV5-1,TRBJ2-3,.,TGCGCCAGCAGCTTGGAAGGGGGAGCGGTAGATACGCAGTATTTT,CASSLEGGAVDTQYF
TRBD1,TRBV7-6,TRBJ1-5,.,TGTGCCAGCAGCTTCCGGGACAGGGATCAGCCCCAGCATTTT,CASSFRDRDQPQHF
.,TRBV7-3,TRBJ2-3,.,TGTGCCAGCAGTTCAGGGTACGGTCGCACAGATACGCAGTATTTT,CASSSGYGRTDTQYF
TRBD2,TRBV5-1,TRBJ2-3,many,TGCGCCAGCAGCCAAATGACTAGCGTTTCTGATACGCAGTATTTT,CASSQMTSVSDTQYF
.,TRBV19,TRBJ1-5,.,TGTGCCAGTAGTATTTGGGGCGTGTACTCCAATCAGCCCCAGCATTTT,CASSIWGVYSNQPQHF
.,TRBV29-1,TRBJ2-7,.,TGCAGCGTTGAAGATCCCGGGAAGTACGAGCAGTACTTC,CSVEDPGKYEQYF
TRBD2,TRBV5-6,TRBJ2-5,.,TGTGCCAGCACCCTCCCTCCGCGGGGGGGCCGGGAGACCCAGTACTTC,CASTLPPRGGRETQYF
.,TRBV19,TRBJ1-5,.,TGTGCCAGTAGTAACAGGGTCAAACAGCCCCAGCATTTT,CASSNRVKQPQHF
.,TRBV7-2,TRBJ1-6,once,TGTGCCAGCAGCTCGGCGCGGGGGGCCGGATCACCCCTCCACTTT,CASSSARGAGSPLHF
TRBD1,TRBV30,TRBJ1-4,.,TGTGCCTGGAGTGTACAGGGGGGAGAAAAACTGTTTTTT,CAWSVQGGEKLFF
TRBD1,TRBV4-2,TRBJ1-5,.,TGTGCCAGCCGACAGGGGTTAGAGCATCAGCCCCAGCATTTT,CASRQGLEHQPQHF
TRBD2,TRBV19,TRBJ2-6,.,TGTGCCAGTAGTATAGGTGGGACTAGCAGAGACTCTGGGGCCAACGTCCTGACTTTC,CASSIGGTSRDSGANVLTF
.,TRBV7-9,TRBJ1-2,.,TGTGCCAGCAGCATGGACTCCCTAGGGGGCTACACCTTC,CASSMDSLGGYTF